A selection of T cell receptor beta chains follows, all from one sample in a study of PD-1 blockade in classical Hodgkin lymphoma. Here immunoSEQ multiplex PCR was the method, and the copy in TCRdb shows in-frame clones only, minus some. Of 95,000 to 100,000 clones listed, around 89% are singletons. The specimen comprised peripheral blood mononuclear cells (PBMCs), sampled before the second cycle of nivolumab. The receptors derive from a human donor with classical Hodgkin lymphoma. CDR3s include the opening cysteine and the closing phenylalanine or tryptophan. D genes are given only for firm matches. The size field is filled for only some rows; it gives once, few, many or a size class.

d_gene	abundance	j_gene	v_gene	CDR3nt	CDR3aa
NA	NA	TRBJ2-7	TRBV10-3	TGTGCCATCAGTGAGTCGCCAGGCGTTAAGGACGAGCAGTACTTC	CAISESPGVKDEQYF
NA	NA	TRBJ1-1	TRBV20-1	TGCAGTGCAAGAGCGTACACTGAAGCTTTCTTT	CSARAYTEAFF
TRBD1	NA	TRBJ1-2	TRBV7-9	TGTGCCAGCAGCCCAGGGACAGGCCTAACCCATGGCTACACCTTC	CASSPGTGLTHGYTF
NA	few	TRBJ1-2	TRBV19	TGTGCCAGTAGACGTAACGGGTTTGACTATGGCTACACCTTC	CASRRNGFDYGYTF
TRBD2	NA	TRBJ2-5	TRBV4-3	TGCGCCAGCAGTGACACTTCTAGCGGGGGTGAGACCCAGTACTTC	CASSDTSSGGETQYF
TRBD1	NA	TRBJ2-4	TRBV10-1	TGCGCCAGCACCCGGGACAGGCTAGCCAAAAACATTCAGTACTTC	CASTRDRLAKNIQYF
TRBD1	NA	TRBJ2-7	TRBV11-2	TGTGCCAGCAGCACAATACAGGGGCGGGCGGGCGAGCAGTACTTC	CASSTIQGRAGEQYF
TRBD1	NA	TRBJ1-1	TRBV6-6	TGTGCCAGCAGCCTGACAGGGAGGGTTGGGAACACTGAAGCTTTCTTT	CASSLTGRVGNTEAFF
NA	NA	TRBJ2-2	TRBV30	TGTGCCTGGAGTGCAGGCGGGGAGCTGTTTTTT	CAWSAGGELFF
NA	NA	TRBJ1-1	TRBV7-6	TGTGCCAGCAGCCCAGCAGTTTTGCCAGACACTGAAGCTTTCTTT	CASSPAVLPDTEAFF
NA	NA	TRBJ1-6	TRBV6-1	TGTGCCAGCAGTTTGACTGAGAATTCACCCCTCCACTTT	CASSLTENSPLHF
NA	NA	TRBJ1-1	TRBV15	TGTGCCACCAGCAGAGAAAGGCTCTCTGGGGACACTGAAGCTTTCTTT	CATSRERLSGDTEAFF
TRBD1	NA	TRBJ2-6	TRBV7-2	TGTGCCAGCAGCGTAGACAGGGGTTCGGCTGGGGCCAACGTCCTGACTTTC	CASSVDRGSAGANVLTF
NA	NA	TRBJ1-4	TRBV9	TGTGCCAGCAGCGAGGGCCTCGGTAAGCTGTTTTTT	CASSEGLGKLFF
NA	NA	TRBJ2-5	TRBV7-9	TGTGCCAGCAGCTTAGCGGGTTGGGGCAGATCCGAAGAGACCCAGTACTTC	CASSLAGWGRSEETQYF
TRBD1	NA	TRBJ1-2	TRBV9	TGTGCCAGCACAAGACAGGGGAGGATGGGCTACACCTTC	CASTRQGRMGYTF
NA	NA	TRBJ1-6	TRBV9	TGTGCCAGCAGCGTAGGGGGCGGGGCACGGGCACCCCTCCACTTT	CASSVGGGARAPLHF
TRBD1	NA	TRBJ2-7	TRBV11-1	TGTGCCAGCAGCCCCCGGGACAGTACCTACGAGCAGTACTTC	CASSPRDSTYEQYF
TRBD1	NA	TRBJ1-4	TRBV29-1	TGCAGCGTTGAAGCAGGGACAGGCTTCAATGAAAAACTGTTTTTT	CSVEAGTGFNEKLFF
TRBD2	NA	TRBJ2-1	TRBV7-6	TGTGCCAGCAGCTTAGTAGGTAGCGGGTCCTACAATGAGCAGTTCTTC	CASSLVGSGSYNEQFF
NA	NA	TRBJ2-3	TRBV29-1	TGCAGCGGGCGCCCGACAGGTAGCACAGATACGCAGTATTTT	CSGRPTGSTDTQYF
NA	NA	TRBJ2-4	TRBV2	TGTGCCAGCACGTCAGTTACCAAAAACATTCAGTACTTC	CASTSVTKNIQYF
NA	NA	TRBJ2-5	TRBV18	TGTGCCAGCTCACCGGTTGTAGAGACCCAGTACTTC	CASSPVVETQYF
NA	NA	TRBJ1-4	TRBV5-1	TGCGCCAGCAGCCCCGACGGTGCAACTAATGAAAAACTGTTTTTT	CASSPDGATNEKLFF
NA	once	TRBJ2-7	TRBV9	TGTGCCAGCAGCGTAGCCGGGGGCCCTTTCTACGAGCAGTACTTC	CASSVAGGPFYEQYF
TRBD1	few	TRBJ1-1	TRBV5-6	TGTGCCAGCAGCACAGACAGGGAAGTTCTGAACACTGAAGCTTTCTTT	CASSTDREVLNTEAFF
TRBD1	NA	TRBJ2-3	TRBV11-2	TGTGCCAGCAGCTTCGGGTACAGGGGTTTCCACACAGATACGCAGTATTTT	CASSFGYRGFHTDTQYF
TRBD1	NA	TRBJ1-6	TRBV9	TGTGCCAGCAGCCCCCAGGGGGCTCAGAATTCACCCCTCCACTTT	CASSPQGAQNSPLHF
TRBD1	NA	TRBJ1-2	TRBV7-6	TGTGCCAGCAGCTCCGGGACAGGGGGTGGCTACACCTTC	CASSSGTGGGYTF
TRBD1	NA	TRBJ1-2	TRBV18	TGTGCCAGCTCATCAAGACAGGGACCCCCGGAGGGCTACACCTTC	CASSSRQGPPEGYTF
TRBD2	few	TRBJ2-7	TRBV19	TGTGCCAGTAGTATCGGGAGGGTGAACTACGAGCAGTACTTC	CASSIGRVNYEQYF
NA	NA	TRBJ1-2	TRBV11-2	TGTGCCAGCAGGGCAGCTGGCCAGCCTAACTATGGCTACACCTTC	CASRAAGQPNYGYTF
NA	NA	TRBJ1-2	TRBV29-1	TGCAGCGTTGATCGTAGTGGCTATGGCTACACCTTC	CSVDRSGYGYTF
NA	NA	TRBJ2-6	TRBV5-6	TGTGCCAGCAGCTTGGGGGTTCCCAACGTCCTGACTTTC	CASSLGVPNVLTF
TRBD1	NA	TRBJ1-3	TRBV2	TGTGCCAGCAGTTCCCTCCTGGAGAGACAGGGAGGAAACACCATATATTTT	CASSSLLERQGGNTIYF
NA	few	TRBJ2-5	TRBV19	TGTGCCAGTAGTATAGATACAGAGACCCAGTACTTC	CASSIDTETQYF
TRBD2	NA	TRBJ2-7	TRBV7-6	TGTGCCAGCAGCTTAGGAGGGAGGAAGCGGGGCGCCTACGAGCAGTACTTC	CASSLGGRKRGAYEQYF
NA	NA	TRBJ1-6	TRBV6-5	TGTGCCAGCAGTCTTCGGGGGAAGGATTCACCCCTCCACTTT	CASSLRGKDSPLHF
TRBD2	NA	TRBJ2-3	TRBV19	TGTGCCAGTAGTCCTCTAGCGGAGGGAACAGATACGCAGTATTTT	CASSPLAEGTDTQYF
NA	NA	TRBJ1-6	TRBV19	TGTGCCAGTAGGATGGTTTACCGTTCACCCCTCCACTTT	CASRMVYRSPLHF
TRBD2	NA	TRBJ2-3	TRBV4-2	TGTGCCAGCAGCCAAGAGATGCTAGCGGGGAGCACAGATACGCAGTATTTT	CASSQEMLAGSTDTQYF
NA	NA	TRBJ2-1	TRBV19	TGTGCCAGTAGTATCCTAGCCGGGGGAGGTGAGCAGTTCTTC	CASSILAGGGEQFF
NA	NA	TRBJ1-2	TRBV27	TGTGCCAGCAGCAAACAGGGTGACGGTCGGTATGGCTACACCTTC	CASSKQGDGRYGYTF
NA	NA	TRBJ1-4	TRBV21-1	TGTGCCAGCCGAAACCTTTCCGGGACAGGGGATGAAAAACTGTTTTTT	CASRNLSGTGDEKLFF
NA	NA	TRBJ1-1	TRBV2	TGTGCCAGCAAGCTGCCGAGGGACCTGGGGATGAACACTGAAGCTTTCTTT	CASKLPRDLGMNTEAFF
NA	NA	TRBJ2-3	TRBV29-1	TGCAGCGTCCGCACGTCGGGGGCCGGAGATACGCAGTATTTT	CSVRTSGAGDTQYF
NA	NA	TRBJ2-3	TRBV5-5	TGTGCCAGCATCGTTGGGGCAGATTCACCCCCAGATACGCAGTATTTT	CASIVGADSPPDTQYF
NA	NA	TRBJ1-1	TRBV2	TGTGCCAGCAATTTGGAGGTGAGCACTGAAGCTTTCTTT	CASNLEVSTEAFF